Sequencing of this TCR beta chain was carried out in a study of blood T cell repertoires in COVID-19. Turning to the study itself: The samples span acute and convalescent COVID-19 from the United States, Italy and Spain. The cDNA or gDNA used as material had been derived from T cells, B-cell-depleted T cells, or PBMCs.

A note on this clone: The same CDR3 arises from other DNA sequences in this sample as well.

Original processing methods: How many nucleated cells were present was estimated from reference gene primer amplification. Profiled with immunoSEQ multiplex PCR; TCRdb holds only in-frame clones, not every one. The V and J calls and clone size are taken from that table; D and trimming were inferred from the DNA. The profile covers roughly 100,000 clones, with 76% appearing a single time and more than 6.5% taken by the ten largest. The sequenced material came from peripheral blood. This clonotype originated in a man aged 65 to 79 with acute or convalescent COVID-19.

The CDR3 nucleotides are TGTGCCAGCAGCTTAGGCCTCGGGGATACGCAGTATTTT. It encodes CASSLGLGDTQYF. The chain combines TRBV7-2 with TRBJ2-3; D not certain. CDR3 length equals 13 residues. In germline, CDR1 is SGHTA, CDR2 FQGNSA. The V end was cut by 1 base, the J end by 6 bases, with 8 bases between.